Following are 20 T cell receptor beta chains from one sample sequenced in a study of beta chain features in type 1 diabetes (dated by TCRdb to the late 2010s). Points the paper makes about the study in general: A moderate but significant shortening of TCRB CDR3 length was observed in type 1 diabetes patients in all four CD4+ subsets.

To prepare the library, the immunoSEQ multiplex PCR assay was applied. The entire isolated RNA was reverse transcribed using the High Capacity cDNA Reverse Transcription Kit, and thus expressed TCRB transcripts were sequenced. Drawn from immuneACCESS, this table holds only the in-frame rearrangements with V and J called that TCRdb kept. Clones are partly lost; checked studies trace under half to an unresolved V gene and leave the rest unexplained. This sample holds tens of thousands of clones; around 50% were observed only once. Around 2.7% of the sample lies in the top ten. The antigens for these receptors are not known. Sequenced material: Tregs from blood. The cell subset or site label, read with the paper, signifies: regulatory CD4+ T cells. These receptors were collected from a woman in her forties with type 1 diabetes.

This clone was picked up a small number of times. This sequence joins TRBV4-2 and TRBJ1-3, with D possibly being TRBD1 (6 bases). Per the germline V gene, CDR1 is LGHNA and CDR2 is YNFKEQ. This CDR3 has 22 amino acids. V shed 1 base and J shed 1 base, with 29 bases lying between them. The chain's CDR3 is CASSQVHISQTLQGSSGNTIYF. The CDR3 nucleotides read TGTGCCAGCAGCCAAGTCCATATCTCGCAGACGTTACAGGGTTCGTCTGGAAACACCATATATTTT.

The chain has TRBV5-4 and TRBJ1-2; 7 bases map to TRBD1. The trim removed 6 bases at V and 8 bases at J, leaving 10 bases unmatched. The CDR3 runs 13 residues. Germline CDR1 and CDR2: SGHNT and YYREEE (reference sequence). The CDR3 DNA follows: TGTGCCAGCATCCGACAGGGCGCTAGAGGCTACACCTTC. Protein product: CASIRQGARGYTF.

The chain couples TRBV5-4 to TRBJ2-7, with D unclear. CDR3 length: 14 amino acids. The germline V gene has CDR1 SGHNT and CDR2 YYREEE (reference sequence). V shed 0 bases and J shed 4 bases, with 11 bases lying between them. The DNA of the CDR3 is TGTGCCAGCAGCTTGGGACGGAGCGCGTACGAGCAGTACTTC. This sequence encodes CASSLGRSAYEQYF.

CDR3 in DNA: TGCAGTGCCGCGAGGGAAGATACGCAGTATTTT. Translated: CSAAREDTQYF. The genes are TRBV20-1 and TRBJ2-3, with D maybe TRBD2 (5 bases). The CDR3 length is 11 residues. The germline V gene encodes CDR1 DFQATT and CDR2 SNEGSKA (reference sequence). V was shortened by 6 bases and J by 5 bases, with 9 bases between the two germline ends.

The chain combines TRBV29-1 with TRBJ2-5; D gene ambiguous. The CDR3 contains 14 residues. V lost 4 bases and J lost 1, with 13 bases in between. Looked up from germline, CDR1 is SQVTM and CDR2 is ANQGSEA. Written as DNA, the CDR3 is TGCAGCGTTGGGCGGCCGATAACCCAAGAGACCCAGTACTTC. Its translation is CSVGRPITQETQYF.

This clone was seen once. The chain links TRBV5-1 to TRBJ1-1; a weak D match, TRBD1 (5 bases). V shed 0 bases and J shed 1 base, with 7 bases lying between them. Per the germline V gene, CDR1 is SGHRS and CDR2 is YFSETQ. This CDR3 is 14 amino acids long. CDR3 protein: CASSLGGTNTEAFF. CDR3 nucleotides: TGCGCCAGCAGCTTGGGCGGGACGAACACTGAAGCTTTCTTT.

This CDR3 reads CASSLYRTAYNEQFF. The CDR3 DNA sequence: TGTGCCAGCTCTCTCTACCGGACAGCATACAATGAGCAGTTCTTC. J is TRBJ2-1 and V is TRBV18; D might be TRBD1 (6 bases). The length of the CDR3 is 15 residues. V was shortened by 6 bases and J by 4 bases, with 16 bases between the two germline ends. Germline loops: CDR1 KGHSH, CDR2 LQKENI.

The chain joins TRBV7-3 to TRBJ1-1, with TRBD1 matching 7 bases. The CDR3 is made up of 13 amino acids. CDR1 SGHTA and CDR2 FQGTGA come from the germline V gene. Unmatched junction bases numbered 3, after V lost 3 bases and J lost 5 bases. CDR3 in DNA: TGTGCCAGCAGCTTCCAGGGGGGTACTGAAGCTTTCTTT. Its protein is CASSFQGGTEAFF.

This clone was counted a few times. The chain carries TRBV4-1 and TRBJ2-1, with D tentatively TRBD1 (5 bases). The germline V gene encodes CDR1 MGHRA and CDR2 YSYEKL. The V gene lost 1 base and the J gene lost 8 bases, with 18 bases spanning the gap. The CDR3 has 16 amino acids. The CDR3 bases are TGCGCCAGCAGCCAAGCTAGACAGAGTTCTGGCGATGAGCAGTTCTTC. This gives the protein CASSQARQSSGDEQFF.

This rearrangement joins TRBV18 to TRBJ2-1; tentatively, D is TRBD2 (5 bases). CDR1 and CDR2 from the germline V gene are KGHSH and LQKENI. V was cut by 3 bases and J by 7 bases, with 13 bases left in between. CDR3 length: 14 residues. The CDR3 sequence: CASSPDYGGNEQFF. The CDR3 region has the DNA TGTGCCAGCTCACCCGACTATGGTGGGAATGAGCAGTTCTTC.

This clone has more than one count but fewer than ten. The rearrangement uses TRBV4-3 and TRBJ1-1; D possibly corresponds to TRBD1 (6 bases). CDR1 and CDR2 (germline): LGHNA, YSLEER. The CDR3 contains 15 residues. Trimming stripped 1 base from V and 5 bases from J, with 14 bases between. The DNA of the CDR3 is TGCGCCAGCAGCCAAGGGGGGGGCTCTCTAACTGAAGCTTTCTTT. Its protein product is CASSQGGGSLTEAFF.

The genes are TRBV30 and TRBJ1-2; 7 positions agree with TRBD1. The length of the CDR3 is 13 residues. Germline V gene lookup returns CDR1 GTSNPN and CDR2 SVGIG (reference sequence). The V and J ends lost 0 bases and 3 bases, in that order; junction bases with no gene match: 1. The CDR3 coding sequence is TGTGCCTGGAGTGTACAGGGGTACTATGGCTACACCTTC. Its protein is CAWSVQGYYGYTF.

The rearrangement joins TRBV9 to TRBJ2-3; TRBD2 matches 8 bases. The V gene end was trimmed by 0 bases and the J gene end by 4 bases; junction bases not matched to a gene: 4. CDR3 size: 15 residues. Germline V CDR1 and CDR2: SGDLS, YYNGEE. CDR3 nucleotide sequence: TGTGCCAGCAGCGTAGTGACTAGCGTAGCAGATACGCAGTATTTT. Encoded protein: CASSVVTSVADTQYF.

This chain connects TRBV6-5 to TRBJ1-1; 7 bases are a match to TRBD1. J gave up 0 bases and V 6 bases, and 7 bases lay outside the gene matches. Germline loops: CDR1 MNHEY, CDR2 SVGAGI. This CDR3 contains 15 residues. CDR3 nucleotide sequence: TGTGCCAGCAGCCTTGGGACAGATTTGAACACTGAAGCTTTCTTT. Its translation: CASSLGTDLNTEAFF.

The chain combines TRBV6-1 with TRBJ2-5, with 7 bases aligning to TRBD2. The length of the CDR3 is 15 residues. Losses at the gene ends were 6 bases for V and 7 bases for J; bases not matched to a gene: 14. The germline V gene encodes CDR1 MNHNS and CDR2 SASEGT. The CDR3 region is CASRGITGTTSTQYF. In DNA form, the CDR3 reads TGTGCCAGCAGGGGTATCACCGGGACTACCTCGACCCAGTACTTC.

The chain uses TRBV5-4 and TRBJ2-1, with D unclear. V lost 4 bases, J lost 6 bases, and 14 bases lay in between. Germline values: CDR1 SGHNT, CDR2 YYREEE (reference sequence). The CDR3 is made up of 14 amino acids. The chain's CDR3 is CASSPALTGNEQFF. CDR3 coding DNA: TGTGCCAGCAGCCCCGCCTTAACGGGCAATGAGCAGTTCTTC.

This clone was counted only a few times. The chain carries TRBV18 and TRBJ2-2, with D tentatively TRBD2 (5 bases). Germline V gene lookup returns CDR1 KGHSH and CDR2 LQKENI. CDR3 length: 12 residues. V was pared by 3 bases and J by 7 bases, with 6 bases between. The CDR3 protein is CASSPEDGELFF. The DNA for the CDR3 is TGTGCCAGCTCACCGGAGGACGGGGAGCTGTTTTTT.

This clone was seen a handful of times. The gene calls are TRBV18 and TRBJ2-6, with D possibly being TRBD1 (6 bases). CDR1 and CDR2 from the germline V gene are KGHSH and LQKENI. Trimming shortened V by 3 bases and J by 3 bases, and 6 bases separated the two germline ends. CDR3 length: 14 residues. This CDR3 reads CASSPTGGANVLTF. The CDR3 DNA reads as TGTGCCAGCTCACCGACAGGTGGGGCCAACGTCCTGACTTTC.

The rearrangement links TRBV7-9 to TRBJ1-5, with D perhaps TRBD1 (6 bases). The germline CDR1 and CDR2 sequences are SEHNR and FQNEAQ (reference sequence). The CDR3 covers 14 residues. Trimming shortened V by 3 bases and J by 5 bases, and 11 bases separated the two germline ends. CDR3 sequence (DNA): TGTGCCAGCAGCTTCCGGGACAAAGATCAGCCCCAGCATTTT. It encodes CASSFRDKDQPQHF.

This chain links TRBV27 with TRBJ1-4; the D gene is possibly TRBD1 (5 bases). Trimming took 3 bases from V and 0 from J, leaving 14 bases between them. In germline, CDR1 is MNHEY, CDR2 SMNVEV (reference sequence). The CDR3 extends over 17 amino acids. CDR3: CASSLRGGTSTNEKLFF. CDR3 coding DNA: TGTGCCAGCAGTTTGCGGGGAGGGACCTCAACTAATGAAAAACTGTTTTTT.